The 27 T cell receptor beta chains below come from one sample, sequenced in a study of T-cell memory formation after mild COVID-19. TCRdb used MiXCR to reprocess the 5' RACE reads, holding one entry per CDR3 protein. The table includes almost 550,000 distinct CDR3 sequences, roughly 22% detected once. Material for sequencing was PBMCs or a T cell subset sorted from them (not recorded which). The source of these receptors is an adult woman who had mild COVID-19 (a few samples of this study predate the infection). Cell type and time point are not known.

This clonotype was picked up a small number of times. The chain recombines TRBV24-1 with TRBJ1-5; the match to TRBD1 covers 7 bases. This CDR3 spans 14 amino acids. CDR1 and CDR2 (germline): KGHDR, SFDVKD. V trimming: 5 bases; J trimming: 4 bases; junction bases outside the gene matches: 4. The DNA of the CDR3 is TGTGCCACCAGTGCCTGGGACAGAAATCAGCCCCAGCATTTT. It is translated as CATSAWDRNQPQHF.

The chain is built from TRBV7-9 and TRBJ1-2; D not certain. The CDR3 has 13 amino acids. Trimming left V 4 bases short and J 6 bases short, with 12 bases between. Germline V lookup: CDR1 SEHNR, CDR2 FQNEAQ (reference sequence). Here the CDR3 reads CASSSVRADGYTF. The CDR3 DNA follows: TGTGCCAGCAGCTCTGTGCGGGCAGATGGCTACACCTTC. Drawing the rest from reference TRBV7-9 and TRBJ1-2, the complete variable domain is DTGVSQNPRHKITKRGQNVTFRCDPISEHNRLYWYRQTLGQGPEFLTYFQNEAQLEKSRLLSDRFSAERPKGSFSTLEIQRTEQGDSAMYLCASSSVRADGYTFGSGTRLTVV.

This clonotype was seen only once. The V gene is TRBV7-2, the J gene TRBJ2-2; D uncertain. The V and J ends lost 8 bases and 0 bases respectively, with 10 bases between them. Per germline, CDR1 SGHTA and CDR2 FQGNSA. CDR3 length: 14 amino acids. The DNA of the CDR3 is TGTGCCAGCTCCTACGCTACGAACACCGGGGAGCTGTTTTTT. This encodes CASSYATNTGELFF.

This clonotype has ten or more counts. V is TRBV24-1 and J is TRBJ1-6, with 8 bases aligning to TRBD1. The CDR3 extends over 16 amino acids. V gave up 3 bases and J gave up 7 bases; unmatched junction bases: 7. Germline V gives CDR1 KGHDR, CDR2 SFDVKD. CDR3 sequence (DNA): TGTGCCACCAGTGATCCACGGACAGGGTTGAATTCACCCCTCCACTTT. Its protein product is CATSDPRTGLNSPLHF.

The chain is built from TRBV5-1 and TRBJ2-5, with 7 bases aligning to TRBD2. V lost 1 base, J lost 3 bases, and 9 bases stayed unmatched. Germline-derived CDR1 and CDR2 are SGHRS and YFSETQ. The CDR3 runs 16 residues. In DNA, the CDR3 is TGCGCCAGCAGCTTGCAGCCCCCTAGCGGTAAAGAGACCCAGTACTTC. This translates into CASSLQPPSGKETQYF.

V usage is TRBV6-6 and J usage is TRBJ2-3, with TRBD2 matching over 9 bases. J was trimmed by 0 bases and V by 2 bases; bases with no gene match: 9. The CDR3 sequence is 18 residues long. Germline V gives CDR1 MNHNY, CDR2 SVGAGI (reference sequence). This chain's CDR3 is CASSYSRASGISTDTQYF. CDR3 coding DNA: TGTGCCAGCAGTTACAGTAGGGCTAGCGGGATCAGCACAGATACGCAGTATTTT.

The chain uses TRBV6-5 and TRBJ1-2; TRBD1 agrees at 7 bases. V was pared by 6 bases and J by 10 bases, with 11 bases of the junction left unmatched. This CDR3 is built from 13 residues. Germline lookup yields CDR1 MNHEY and CDR2 SVGAGI. The CDR3 nucleotides are TGTGCCAGCAGCCGGGACAGCAATTTCGCCTACACCTTC. Amino acid sequence: CASSRDSNFAYTF.

This chain uses TRBV6-5 with TRBJ2-2; 7 positions agree with TRBD2. CDR1 MNHEY and CDR2 SVGAGI come from the germline V gene. The CDR3 is 15 residues long. Germline trimming cut 4 bases from V and 5 bases from J; bases unmatched to any gene: 7. The CDR3 loop reads CASSSPTSRTGELFF. Written as DNA, the CDR3 is TGTGCCAGCAGTTCCCCGACTAGCCGGACCGGGGAGCTGTTTTTT.

This clonotype was detected only once. This chain connects TRBV19 to TRBJ2-2; 11 bases map to TRBD1. Germline values: CDR1 LNHDA, CDR2 SQIVND (reference sequence). Trimming cost V 11 bases and J 5 bases; bases outside gene matches: 1. This CDR3 contains 12 residues. In DNA form, the CDR3 reads TGTGCCGGGACAGGGGGAACCGGGGAGCTGTTTTTT. Translation gives CAGTGGTGELFF.

This clonotype was found a few times. Mismatch with germline at one junction end may stem from a read error. The chain combines TRBV18 with TRBJ1-2, with D uncertain. Germline CDR1 and CDR2: KGHSH and LQKENI. This CDR3 has 12 amino acids. This chain's CDR3 is CASSRGNDGYTF. Written as DNA, the CDR3 is TGTGCCAGCTCACGGGGTAACGATGGCTACACCTTC. Supplemented by reference TRBV18 and TRBJ1-2, the full variable domain reads NAGVMQNPRHLVRRRGQEARLRCSPMKGHSHVYWYRQLPEEGLKFMVYLQKENIIDESGMPKERFSAEFPKEGPSILRIQQVVRGDSAAYFCASSRGNDGYTFGSGTRLTVV.

This clonotype was detected only a few times. The rearrangement joins TRBV5-1 to TRBJ2-5, with D tentatively TRBD2 (5 bases). Trimming took off 4 bases at V and 7 bases at J, with 20 bases between the two ends. There are 15 residues in the CDR3. The germline gives CDR1 SGHRS, CDR2 YFSETQ. The CDR3 nucleotides are TGCGCCAGCAGCCTGACCGGGCCGCAAGAGGGGACCCAGTACTTC. As protein: CASSLTGPQEGTQYF.

This clonotype was seen more than once but under ten times. V is TRBV5-1 and J is TRBJ2-7; TRBD2 agrees at 8 bases. The CDR3 consists of 15 residues. CDR1 is SGHRS, CDR2 YFSETQ, per germline. The ends lost 0 bases at V and 0 bases at J; junction bases unmatched: 2. The DNA for the CDR3 is TGCGCCAGCAGCTTGGGACTAGCGAACTCCTACGAGCAGTACTTC. Translation: CASSLGLANSYEQYF.

This clonotype appeared a few times. The V and J genes are TRBV10-3 and TRBJ2-3, with no clear D. Trimming left V 2 bases short and J 1 base short, with 1 base between. Germline values: CDR1 ENHRY, CDR2 SYGVKD. This CDR3 contains 12 residues. The CDR3 region has the DNA TGTGCCATCAGTGAGGGCACAGATACGCAGTATTTT. Its protein is CAISEGTDTQYF.

This clonotype was counted only a few times. The chain uses TRBV25-1 and TRBJ1-1; tentatively, D is TRBD1 (5 bases). Germline V gene lookup returns CDR1 MGHDK and CDR2 SYGVNS. Trimming took off 1 base at V and 5 bases at J, with 11 bases between the two ends. This CDR3 is built from 14 residues. CDR3 in amino acids: CASSESGLRTEAFF. The DNA of the CDR3 is TGTGCCAGCAGTGAATCAGGGTTGAGGACTGAAGCTTTCTTT.

This clonotype was counted a few times. The chain combines TRBV19 with TRBJ1-4; TRBD1 might be the D (6 bases). The CDR3 is made up of 14 amino acids. The germline CDR1 and CDR2 sequences are LNHDA and SQIVND (reference sequence). V was pared by 7 bases and J by 7 bases, with 16 bases between. DNA for the CDR3: TGTGCCAGTACGTCACAGGGATGGAGTGAAAAACTGTTTTTT. Its translation: CASTSQGWSEKLFF.

This clonotype has more than one count but fewer than ten. The V gene is TRBV7-6, the J gene TRBJ1-1; no reliable D call. Per the germline V gene, CDR1 is SGHVS and CDR2 is FNYEAQ. Trimming pared 5 bases from V and 5 bases from J, leaving 18 bases between. This CDR3 region has 15 residues. CDR3 sequence reads: CASSPGRSVRTEAFF. Written as DNA, the CDR3 is TGTGCCAGCAGCCCCGGACGGAGCGTAAGAACTGAAGCTTTCTTT.

This clonotype was detected only a few times. The chain employs TRBV15 and TRBJ2-2; D unresolved. The CDR3 runs to 12 residues. Germline CDR1 and CDR2: LNHNV and YYDKDF (reference sequence). V was clipped by 6 bases and J by 1 base, with 3 bases between them. The CDR3 DNA is TGTGCCACCAGGGGGAACACCGGGGAGCTGTTTTTT. It translates to CATRGNTGELFF. Full variable domain (missing parts from reference TRBV15 and TRBJ2-2): DAMVIQNPRYQVTQFGKPVTLSCSQTLNHNVMYWYQQKSSQAPKLLFHYYDKDFNNEADTPDNFQSRRPNTSFCFLDIRSPGLGDTAMYLCATRGNTGELFFGEGSRLTVL.

This clonotype was seen a few times. V is TRBV5-1 and J is TRBJ2-2, with 10 nucleotides matching TRBD1. Germline loops: CDR1 SGHRS, CDR2 YFSETQ. The CDR3 has 15 amino acids. The ends lost 3 bases at V and 6 bases at J; junction bases unmatched: 5. This CDR3 is CASSSDRGLAGELFF. CDR3 bases: TGCGCCAGCAGCTCCGACAGGGGGCTAGCCGGGGAGCTGTTTTTT.

The chain couples TRBV5-1 to TRBJ2-1; D possibly corresponds to TRBD1 (6 bases). V was clipped by 0 bases and J by 9 bases, with 13 bases between them. This CDR3 is built from 14 residues. The germline V gene has CDR1 SGHRS and CDR2 YFSETQ. The CDR3 region is CASSLGTVRGEQFF. CDR3 DNA: TGCGCCAGCAGCTTGGGGACAGTGAGGGGTGAGCAGTTCTTC.

The V call is TRBV24-1, the J call TRBJ2-3; no clear D gene. Trimming took 6 bases from V and 6 from J, leaving 15 bases between them. The CDR3 covers 14 residues. Germline V gene data show CDR1 as KGHDR and CDR2 as SFDVKD. CDR3 region: CATSPTGRGDTQYF. CDR3 coding DNA: TGTGCCACCAGTCCAACGGGCCGTGGGGATACGCAGTATTTT.

This clonotype appeared a few times. This chain connects TRBV20-1 to TRBJ2-1; 10 positions match TRBD2. The CDR3 is made up of 16 amino acids. Germline V gene data show CDR1 as DFQATT and CDR2 as SNEGSKA (reference sequence). With 0 bases clipped from V and 4 bases from J, the junction kept 6 bases outside the gene matches. Here the CDR3 reads CSARESGTSVYNEQFF. The CDR3 DNA is TGCAGTGCTAGAGAATCGGGGACTAGCGTATACAATGAGCAGTTCTTC.

This clonotype was observed a single time. The chain employs TRBV7-2 and TRBJ2-7; D remains ambiguous. The CDR3 contains 14 residues. Germline CDR1 SGHTA, CDR2 FQGNSA. The V and J ends lost 2 bases and 5 bases respectively, with 13 bases between them. The chain's CDR3 is CASSLLPGRDEQYF. The CDR3 DNA reads as TGTGCCAGCAGCTTACTGCCCGGGCGAGACGAGCAGTACTTC. Filled out from reference TRBV7-2 and TRBJ2-7, the complete variable domain reads GAGVSQSPSNKVTEKGKDVELRCDPISGHTALYWYRQSLGQGLEFLIYFQGNSAPDKSGLPSDRFSAERTGGSVSTLTIQRTQQEDSAVYLCASSLLPGRDEQYFGPGTRLTVT.

This clonotype appeared a few times. The chain couples TRBV12-3 or TRBV12-4 to TRBJ2-7, with D tentatively TRBD1 (6 bases). V was clipped by 2 bases and J by 6 bases, with 20 bases between them. The CDR3 is 16 residues long. The CDR3 protein is CASSLSWFTGWREQYF. The CDR3 DNA sequence: TGTGCCAGCAGTTTATCTTGGTTCACAGGGTGGCGCGAGCAGTACTTC.

This clonotype has more than one count but fewer than ten. The chain recombines TRBV12-3 or TRBV12-4 with TRBJ2-7, with D possibly TRBD1 on 5 matching bases. This CDR3 is 14 amino acids long. Deletions cut 3 bases from V and 5 bases from J, with 14 bases between. DNA of the CDR3: TGTGCCAGCAGTTTTCAGCAGGGTACCGACGAGCAGTACTTC. It codes for CASSFQQGTDEQYF.

The V call is TRBV5-1, the J call TRBJ1-1; D is undetermined. CDR1 is SGHRS, CDR2 YFSETQ, per germline. V lost 3 bases, J lost 4 bases, and 16 bases lay in between. CDR3 length: 15 residues. CDR3 in amino acids: CASSSQSGEGTEAFF. CDR3 in DNA: TGCGCCAGCAGCTCCCAATCCGGGGAGGGCACTGAAGCTTTCTTT.

The chain is built from TRBV4-1 and TRBJ1-1; D not certain. This CDR3 has 16 amino acids. Trimming took off 0 bases at V and 1 base at J, with 12 bases between the two ends. Germline assignment: CDR1 MGHRA and CDR2 YSYEKL. Here the CDR3 DNA reads TGCGCCAGCAGCCAAGAGGTTCGCTTTGGGAACACTGAAGCTTTCTTT. Translation: CASSQEVRFGNTEAFF.

This clonotype was seen more than once but under ten times. The chain recombines TRBV7-9 with TRBJ2-7, with D perhaps matching TRBD1 (6 bases). Germline values: CDR1 SEHNR, CDR2 FQNEAQ (reference sequence). Trimming stripped 5 bases from V and 6 bases from J, with 14 bases between. The CDR3 runs to 13 residues. The CDR3 DNA sequence: TGTGCCAGCAGCCCCCGGGACAATTCCGAGCAGTACTTC. Its protein is CASSPRDNSEQYF.